This T cell receptor beta chain was sequenced during a study of Tregs in tolerant kidney transplant recipients. Study-level background: CD4+CD25+CD127- cells came from approximately three-day belatacept mixed lymphocyte reactions, some with approximately five-day graft donor restimulation. Recipient cells were told from donor cells by antibody staining.

Regarding the study as a whole: Expanding Tregs on activated donor B cells appeared to best identify donor-specific TCRbeta clones. Few patients were studied, so findings need validation in larger groups.

Here immunoSEQ multiplex PCR was the method, and the copy in TCRdb shows in-frame clones only, minus some. Among under 50,000 clones, just under 97% were seen once, and the ten largest hold 0.37%. From germline, CDR1 is SQVTM and CDR2 ANQGSEA. The germline V and J ends were trimmed by 8 bases and 2 bases, with 9 bases remaining between them. CDR3 length equals 11 residues. In the case of this clone: Its antigen is unknown.

The TCR comes from a human donor in good health. The genes are TRBV29-1 and TRBJ2-5; no firm D call. Sequencing input: Tregs from blood cultured with allogeneic cells. Written as DNA, the CDR3 is TGCAGCCACACAGTACAAGAGACCCAGTACTTC. It encodes CSHTVQETQYF.